Shown below are 18 T cell receptor beta chains from a single sample sequenced in a study of vaccination and CD4 T cells after COVID-19. Oncomine TCR Beta short-read sequencing was applied to DNA from cultured CD4+ T cells. MiXCR, applied by TCRdb to the PCR reads, yields one record per CDR3 protein. The table records some 5,100 distinct CDR3 sequences, 25% to 35% of them present only once. Stated treatment: approximately nine-day PBMC culture with coronavirus spike peptide pools or control peptides (ViraFEST assay). Those CD4+ T cells from the unexposed donor predate the COVID-19 pandemic (2011-2018). Their recognized antigens are unknown. Material: CD4+ T cells from blood, cultured in vitro. The receptors stem from a human donor in good health.

The chain links TRBV6-2 or TRBV6-3 to TRBJ2-3; D not resolved. V lost 0 bases and J 6 bases, leaving 4 bases between the germline ends. The germline CDR1 and CDR2 sequences are MNHEY and SVGEGT. This CDR3 has 12 residues. Here the CDR3 DNA reads TGTGCCAGCAGTTACTCGAAGGATACGCAGTATTTT. Translating it yields CASSYSKDTQYF.

This chain joins TRBV6-1 and TRBJ1-5, with 12 bases fitting TRBD1. The germline gives CDR1 MNHNS, CDR2 SASEGT. The CDR3 is made up of 15 amino acids. Trimming removed 7 bases from V and 5 bases from J; junction bases left unmatched: 6. This CDR3 reads CASTQGDRGHQPQHF. The CDR3 DNA reads as TGTGCCAGCACTCAGGGGGACAGGGGGCATCAGCCCCAGCATTTT.

The sample holds a few counts of this clonotype. The chain combines TRBV29-1 with TRBJ1-1; D not certain. Germline values: CDR1 SQVTM, CDR2 ANQGSEA. The CDR3 spans 13 residues. V dropped 7 bases and J dropped 1 base, with 13 bases sitting between them. CDR3 residues: CSGWGTGNTEAFF. The CDR3 coding sequence is TGCAGCGGATGGGGTACCGGGAACACTGAAGCTTTCTTT. Supplemented by reference TRBV29-1 and TRBJ1-1, the full variable domain reads SAVISQKPSRDICQRGTSLTIQCQVDSQVTMMFWYRQQPGQSLTLIATANQGSEATYESGFVIDKFPISRPNLTFSTLTVSNMSPEDSSIYLCSGWGTGNTEAFFGQGTRLTVV.

The chain carries TRBV2 and TRBJ1-2; 11 positions match TRBD1. This CDR3 has 14 amino acids. J was trimmed by 7 bases and V by 10 bases; bases with no gene match: 11. In germline, CDR1 is SNHLY, CDR2 FYNNEI. The CDR3: CATQEGQGVVGYTF. The CDR3 DNA sequence: TGTGCCACCCAAGAGGGACAGGGGGTCGTTGGCTACACCTTC.

In its sample, this clonotype was seen a few times. The genes are TRBV6-1 and TRBJ1-1, with D possibly being TRBD1 (5 bases). CDR3 length: 14 residues. Germline V gene sequence: CDR1 MNHNS, CDR2 SASEGT. Trimming removed 7 bases at V and 6 bases at J, with 18 bases between. For the CDR3, the DNA is TGTGCCAGCACCCCTGCCACAGGTACATCTGAAGCTTTCTTT. Amino acids: CASTPATGTSEAFF.

Of note for this clonotype: Since no conserved phenylalanine or tryptophan closes the CDR3, a read error is the likely cause. The chain has TRBV7-9 and TRBJ2-7, with 8 nucleotides matching TRBD1. Germline V lookup: CDR1 SEHNR, CDR2 FQNEAQ (reference sequence). After removal of 6 bases from V and 5 bases from J, the junction contained 3 bases not matched to a gene. This CDR3 spans 12 amino acids. The DNA of the CDR3 is TGTGCCAGCAGAAAGGACAGGGACGAGCAGTACTCC. Protein product: CASRKDRDEQYS.

V is TRBV18 and J is TRBJ2-1, with TRBD2 identical over 9 bases. The V gene end was trimmed by 2 bases and the J gene end by 8 bases; junction bases not matched to a gene: 13. The germline V gene has CDR1 KGHSH and CDR2 LQKENI. CDR3 size: 17 residues. The CDR3 DNA sequence: TGTGCCAGCTCACCATCGGTCGGCGGGGGGGCGTCATATGAGCAGTTCTTC. It yields the protein CASSPSVGGGASYEQFF.

The chain couples TRBV7-3 to TRBJ2-2; 8 nucleotides line up with TRBD2. The CDR3 totals 15 residues. CDR1 and CDR2 from the germline V gene are SGHTA and FQGTGA. V was clipped by 4 bases and J by 1 base; unmatched bases: 2. Here the CDR3 reads CASSWSGGNTGELFF. DNA of the CDR3: TGTGCCAGCAGCTGGAGCGGGGGGAACACCGGGGAGCTGTTTTTT.

The V and J genes are TRBV4-1 and TRBJ1-5; weak D call: TRBD1 (5 bases). CDR1 and CDR2 from the germline V gene are MGHRA and YSYEKL. The CDR3 length is 17 residues. V was cut by 4 bases and J by 5 bases, with 21 bases left in between. CDR3: CASSPGSSGGWDQPQHF. The CDR3 DNA is TGCGCCAGCAGCCCCGGGTCATCGGGGGGTTGGGATCAGCCCCAGCATTTT.

This clonotype has more than one count but fewer than ten. V and J are TRBV6-1 and TRBJ2-3, with 12 bases that match TRBD2. Germline-derived CDR1 and CDR2 are MNHNS and SASEGT. V dropped 5 bases and J dropped 7; count of bases not matched to a gene: 10. The CDR3 spans 16 residues. For the CDR3, the DNA is TGTGCCAGCAGTCTCCGCCTGACTAGCGGGGGAAATACGCAGTATTTT. It codes for CASSLRLTSGGNTQYF.

This chain uses TRBV7-2 with TRBJ2-4; D possibly uses TRBD1 or TRBD2 (5 bases each). This CDR3 is built from 13 residues. Germline V gene data show CDR1 as SGHTA and CDR2 as FQGNSA. Trimming left V 2 bases short and J 5 bases short, with 7 bases between. CDR3 sequence: CASSLPGQNIQYF. The CDR3 DNA sequence: TGTGCCAGCAGCTTACCGGGACAAAACATTCAGTACTTC.

The gene calls are TRBV10-3 and TRBJ2-2; D possibly corresponds to TRBD1 (5 bases). Trimming pared 8 bases from V and 7 bases from J, leaving 17 bases between. The germline V gene encodes CDR1 ENHRY and CDR2 SYGVKD. The CDR3 loop spans 14 amino acids. Here the CDR3 reads CAILRVEGDGELFF. The CDR3 nucleotides read TGTGCCATCCTCCGCGTGGAAGGGGACGGGGAGCTGTTTTTT.

This clonotype has only one observation. The genes are TRBV14 and TRBJ2-5; D unclear. The CDR3 is 14 residues long. Trimming shortened V by 1 base and J by 0 bases, and 6 bases separated the two germline ends. CDR1 and CDR2 (germline): SGHDN, FVKESK. The CDR3 loop is CASSQGRYQETQYF. In nucleotides, the CDR3 is TGTGCCAGCAGCCAAGGACGGTACCAAGAGACCCAGTACTTC.

The chain links TRBV7-2 to TRBJ1-1; D is possibly TRBD1 (5 bases). This CDR3 is 16 amino acids long. Trimming stripped 3 bases from V and 3 bases from J, with 17 bases between. From germline, CDR1 is SGHTA and CDR2 FQGNSA. The CDR3 DNA is TGTGCCAGCAGCTTTCTAGTGGGGCCAGGTGACACTGAAGCTTTCTTT. Translating it yields CASSFLVGPGDTEAFF.

The V and J genes are TRBV20-1 and TRBJ2-4; TRBD1 is a possible D gene (5 bases). The CDR3 covers 15 residues. Germline loops: CDR1 DFQATT, CDR2 SNEGSKA (reference sequence). The V and J ends lost 2 bases and 1 base respectively, with 12 bases between them. CDR3 amino acids: CSARTQGLAKNIQYF. CDR3 nucleotides: TGCAGTGCTAGAACTCAGGGTTTGGCCAAAAACATTCAGTACTTC.

The rearrangement joins TRBV27 to TRBJ2-7, with 10 bases fitting TRBD2. The CDR3 loop spans 14 amino acids. Germline assignment: CDR1 MNHEY and CDR2 SMNVEV (reference sequence). J was trimmed by 4 bases and V by 5 bases; bases with no gene match: 5. This chain's CDR3 is CASSETSGFYEQYF. CDR3 bases: TGTGCCAGCAGTGAGACTAGCGGGTTTTACGAGCAGTACTTC.

The gene calls are TRBV6-2 or TRBV6-3 and TRBJ2-3, with 7 bases aligning to TRBD1. V gave up 5 bases and J gave up 2 bases; unmatched junction bases: 7. Germline-derived CDR1 and CDR2 are MNHEY and SVGEGT. CDR3 length: 15 amino acids. CDR3 coding DNA: TGTGCCAGCAGTCAACAGGGGTCCCCCACAGATACGCAGTATTTT. Translating it yields CASSQQGSPTDTQYF.

V usage is TRBV6-5 and J usage is TRBJ1-2; possibly TRBD1 for D (5 bases). CDR3 length: 16 residues. The V end lost 0 bases, the J end lost 0 bases, and 11 bases lay between the germline ends. Germline V gene lookup returns CDR1 MNHEY and CDR2 SVGAGI. DNA of the CDR3: TGTGCCAGCAGTTACTCTCTGGGGCTGGCTAACTATGGCTACACCTTC. Encoded protein: CASSYSLGLANYGYTF.